This T cell receptor (beta chain) was observed in a study of blood T cells in healthy people across ages. This clonotype has only a few counts. Ranging in age from about 6 to 100, the donors were healthy Caucasian individuals from Russia. With each sample, at least 5.5 micrograms of total RNA were extracted. CDR3 length: 14 residues. Germline-derived CDR1 and CDR2 are MDHEN and SYDVKM. J lost 7 bases, V lost 2 bases, and 4 bases had no gene match. Combining a sample-barcoded 5' primer with a J-beta primer mix, a second PCR ran for roughly 7 to 11 cycles. From the 5' RACE reads, TCRdb called clonotypes with MiXCR, one entry per CDR3 protein. The sample carries fewer than 2,000,000 distinct CDR3 sequences, around 35% recorded once.

This chain connects TRBV28 to TRBJ2-1; TRBD1 matches at 8 bases. The material sequenced was blood. The clonotype was recovered from a woman in her twenties or thirties in good health. CDR3 loop: CASSLQGAGNEQFF. The CDR3 DNA sequence: TGTGCCAGCAGTTTACAGGGGGCGGGAAATGAGCAGTTCTTC.